The 21 T cell receptor beta chains listed next were all sequenced from one sample in a study of cytomegalovirus exposure and HLA in healthy donors. PCR primers comprised 60 Vbeta and 13 Jbeta primers. Only in-frame clones appear in the TCRdb table, and some are missing; sequencing was by immunoSEQ multiplex PCR. This sample yields around 150,000 clones, of which roughly 85% are seen a single time; under 0.95% belongs to the top ten. Material for sequencing was PBMCs. These receptors all stem from a woman in her 30s in good health and CMV-seronegative.

The gene calls are TRBV10-1 and TRBJ1-3, with unresolved D. The CDR3 sequence is 15 residues long. Germline V CDR1 and CDR2: WNHNN, SYGVQD (reference sequence). The V and J ends lost 0 bases and 2 bases respectively, with 8 bases between them. CDR3 DNA sequence: TGCGCCAGCAGTGAGTCGCGGGTTACTGGAAACACCATATATTTT. It yields the protein CASSESRVTGNTIYF.

The rearrangement uses TRBV5-8 and TRBJ1-5; 8 positions agree with TRBD1. V lost 2 bases and J lost 0; bases outside the gene matches: 7. CDR3 length: 17 residues. Germline-derived CDR1 and CDR2 are SGHTS and YDEGEE. CDR3 amino acids: CASSFRQGAYSNQPQHF. In DNA form, the CDR3 reads TGTGCCAGCAGCTTCCGGCAGGGGGCCTATAGCAATCAGCCCCAGCATTTT. The whole variable domain, filled in from reference TRBV5-8 and TRBJ1-5, reads EAGVTQSPTHLIKTRGQQATLRCSPISGHTSVYWYQQALGLGLQFLLWYDEGEERNRGNFPPRFSGRQFPNYSSELNVNALELEDSALYLCASSFRQGAYSNQPQHFGDGTRLSIL.

This chain joins TRBV29-1 and TRBJ2-6, with TRBD2 identical over 13 bases. CDR3 length: 17 residues. J gave up 4 bases and V 1 base, and 4 bases lay outside the gene matches. Germline CDR1 and CDR2: SQVTM and ANQGSEA. CDR3 DNA sequence: TGCAGCGTTGAAGGACTAGCGGGAGGAGGCGGGGCCAACGTCCTGACTTTC. Protein: CSVEGLAGGGGANVLTF.

This chain connects TRBV4-1 to TRBJ1-2; 8 bases fit TRBD1. CDR3 size: 14 residues. Per germline, CDR1 MGHRA and CDR2 YSYEKL. Trimming at V came to 2 bases and at J to 8 bases, leaving 7 bases not matched to a gene. The CDR3 bases are TGCGCCAGCAGCCAAATCGGACAGGGTGTCGGCTACACCTTC. Encoded protein: CASSQIGQGVGYTF.

The chain couples TRBV6-5 to TRBJ2-7; possible D gene TRBD1, 6 bases. Trimming took 4 bases from V and 3 from J, leaving 13 bases between them. This CDR3 comprises 14 residues. Germline lookup yields CDR1 MNHEY and CDR2 SVGAGI. This CDR3 is CASSSSTGVYEQYF. CDR3 bases: TGTGCCAGCAGTTCCTCGACAGGAGTCTACGAGCAGTACTTC.

The chain couples TRBV28 to TRBJ1-2; tentatively, D is TRBD1 (6 bases). Germline V gene data show CDR1 as MDHEN and CDR2 as SYDVKM. V was clipped by 4 bases and J by 0 bases, with 9 bases between them. The CDR3 totals 14 residues. The CDR3: CASSSTGSNYGYTF. The DNA for the CDR3 is TGTGCCAGCAGTTCAACAGGGTCTAACTATGGCTACACCTTC.

The rearrangement uses TRBV27 and TRBJ1-1, with a tentative D call TRBD1 (6 bases). V lost 7 bases, J lost 4 bases, and 22 bases lay in between. Germline values: CDR1 MNHEY, CDR2 SMNVEV (reference sequence). This CDR3 comprises 16 residues. CDR3 bases: TGTGCCAGCAACCTTAGGGGGAGGGTGGGCAGCACTGAAGCTTTCTTT. Its protein product is CASNLRGRVGSTEAFF.

The rearrangement uses TRBV7-6 and TRBJ2-5, with D possibly matching TRBD2 (5 bases). The J call may be faulty, since TRBJ2-7 better matches the DNA end. The CDR3 loop spans 13 amino acids. Germline V CDR1 and CDR2: SGHVS, FNYEAQ. CDR3 in amino acids: CASSLVGGYEQYF. The CDR3 coding sequence is TGTGCCAGCAGCTTAGTAGGCGGGTACGAGCAGTACTTC.

The chain recombines TRBV18 with TRBJ1-4; D perhaps matches TRBD1 (6 bases). V lost 5 bases, J lost 2 bases, and 9 bases lay in between. The CDR3 is 14 residues long. Germline-derived CDR1 and CDR2 are KGHSH and LQKENI. The CDR3 region is CASSITGTNEKLFF. The CDR3 nucleotides read TGTGCCAGCTCAATCACAGGGACTAATGAAAAACTGTTTTTT.

The chain is built from TRBV15 and TRBJ1-5, with TRBD1 matching over 7 bases. J gave up 6 bases and V 4 bases, and 9 bases lay outside the gene matches. CDR1 is LNHNV, CDR2 YYDKDF, per germline (reference sequence). This CDR3 spans 15 amino acids. For the CDR3, the DNA is TGTGCCACCAGCAAATTGACAGGGAATGGTCAGCCCCAGCATTTT. Its protein product is CATSKLTGNGQPQHF.

Concerning this clone itself: The sample holds other DNA sequences that translate to the same CDR3. V is TRBV19 and J is TRBJ2-7; a weak D match, TRBD1 (6 bases). CDR1 and CDR2 from the germline V gene are LNHDA and SQIVND (reference sequence). The CDR3 length is 12 residues. Trimming took off 10 bases at V and 9 bases at J, with 19 bases between the two ends. The CDR3 coding sequence is TGTGCCACCAGGCAGGGGCAGGCTGTGCAGTACTTC. Its protein product is CATRQGQAVQYF.

The chain employs TRBV7-9 and TRBJ2-2; possibly TRBD2 for D (5 bases). CDR3 length: 16 residues. V was pared by 3 bases and J by 1 base, with 12 bases between. Germline-derived CDR1 and CDR2 are SEHNR and FQNEAQ (reference sequence). The DNA of the CDR3 is TGTGCCAGCAGCTTTTTTCGGGGAATGAACACCGGGGAGCTGTTTTTT. It yields the protein CASSFFRGMNTGELFF.

This chain connects TRBV6-5 to TRBJ1-2; unclear D gene. The germline CDR1 and CDR2 sequences are MNHEY and SVGAGI. The germline V and J ends were trimmed by 0 bases and 3 bases, with 8 bases remaining between them. CDR3 length: 14 amino acids. CDR3 coding DNA: TGTGCCAGCAGTTACTCGAACCCAGACTATGGCTACACCTTC. It translates to CASSYSNPDYGYTF.

This chain uses TRBV7-2 with TRBJ2-1; TRBD2 matches at 14 bases. This CDR3 is built from 16 residues. V shed 4 bases, J shed 9 bases, and the junction held 8 bases outside the gene matches. Germline V gives CDR1 SGHTA, CDR2 FQGNSA. CDR3 bases: TGTGCCAGCAGCTCCCGGACTAGCGGGGGGAGGGGTGAGCAGTTCTTC. Protein sequence: CASSSRTSGGRGEQFF.

This clone was recorded only once. The gene calls are TRBV2 and TRBJ2-5; no reliable D call. The J call may be incorrect, as the DNA end agrees better with TRBJ2-7. Germline CDR1 SNHLY, CDR2 FYNNEI. The CDR3 loop spans 15 amino acids. DNA for the CDR3: TGTGCCAGCAAAATGTCAGCGATAAGCTCCTACGAGCAGTACTTC. It encodes CASKMSAISSYEQYF.

The chain employs TRBV6-1 and TRBJ1-2; D uncertain. The CDR3 is 14 residues long. V was trimmed by 3 bases and J by 3 bases, leaving 11 bases between them. Germline loops: CDR1 MNHNS, CDR2 SASEGT. DNA of the CDR3: TGTGCCAGCAGTGAGGGCAGTTCCTACTATGGCTACACCTTC. Translation: CASSEGSSYYGYTF.

The CDR3 sequence is CASSNSGGADEQYF. As DNA, the CDR3 is TGTGCCAGCAGTAATAGCGGGGGGGCCGACGAGCAGTACTTC. The chain combines TRBV27 with TRBJ2-7, with 11 bases lining up with TRBD2. Trimming took 5 bases from V and 5 from J; bases not matched to a gene: 5. Germline V gene sequence: CDR1 MNHEY, CDR2 SMNVEV (reference sequence). The CDR3 sequence is 14 residues long.

This sequence joins TRBV6-1 and TRBJ2-3, with 10 bases matching TRBD2. Germline V gene data show CDR1 as MNHNS and CDR2 as SASEGT. The V segment lost 5 bases and the J segment 5 bases; nucleotides outside the gene matches: 4. The CDR3 contains 14 residues. CDR3 sequence: CASSSGGAGDTQYF. The CDR3 nucleotides read TGTGCCAGCAGTAGCGGGGGGGCCGGAGATACGCAGTATTTT.

The CDR3 DNA reads TGTGCCAGCAGTGAAAAGAAGGGACCCCGGGGGTCAAACACCGGGGAGCTGTTTTTT. It codes for CASSEKKGPRGSNTGELFF. The rearrangement uses TRBV2 and TRBJ2-2; tentative D call: TRBD2 (6 bases). Trimming left V 2 bases short and J 2 bases short, with 21 bases between. This CDR3 spans 19 amino acids. Germline V CDR1 and CDR2: SNHLY, FYNNEI.

The rearrangement links TRBV28 to TRBJ2-7; D ambiguous. The CDR3 runs to 13 residues. Germline CDR1 and CDR2: MDHEN and SYDVKM. The V end lost 5 bases, the J end lost 3 bases, and 11 bases lay between the germline ends. Here the CDR3 reads CASSPQVIYEQYF. For the CDR3, the DNA is TGTGCCAGCAGTCCCCAGGTAATCTACGAGCAGTACTTC.

The chain recombines TRBV19 with TRBJ2-7, with 8 nucleotides matching TRBD1. Germline assignment: CDR1 LNHDA and CDR2 SQIVND (reference sequence). Germline trimming cut 5 bases from V and 3 bases from J; bases unmatched to any gene: 3. This CDR3 is 13 amino acids long. The CDR3 DNA is TGTGCCAGTAGTGCTGGACAGGGCTACGAGCAGTACTTC. Residues: CASSAGQGYEQYF.